This is a list of T cell receptor beta chains from one sample in a study of CD8 T cells in seronegative destructive rheumatoid arthritis. Data came from immunoSEQ multiplex PCR; TCRdb stores just in-frame clones and leaves some out. The data hold roughly 4,100 clones, with under 85% observed a single time. The source material was CD8+ T cells from blood. The receptors were sampled from a woman aged 45 to 70 with seronegative destructive rheumatoid arthritis. Each CDR3 is given with its conserved first and last residue. The order of the fields is clone size, J gene, V gene, D gene, CDR3 protein, CDR3 DNA. D genes are given only for firm matches. Clone size appears in some rows only: once, few, many, or a class for an expanded clone.

.	TRBJ1-2	TRBV2	.	CASSERQEQGYTF	TGTGCCAGCAGTGAAAGACAGGAACAGGGCTACACCTTC
.	TRBJ1-2	TRBV4-1	TRBD1	CASSQDLEEFPGQGSYTF	TGCGCCAGCAGCCAAGATCTAGAAGAGTTCCCGGGACAGGGGAGCTACACCTTC
.	TRBJ1-5	TRBV19	.	CASRRGPGQHNQPQHF	TGTGCCAGTCGCCGCGGGCCGGGACAACACAATCAGCCCCAGCATTTT
few	TRBJ2-1	TRBV6-5	.	CASSRSGSSYNEQFF	TGTGCCAGCAGCCGTAGCGGCAGCTCCTACAATGAGCAGTTCTTC
few	TRBJ2-7	TRBV29-1	.	CSVLGEVYSYEQYF	TGCAGCGTCCTCGGGGAGGTTTACTCCTACGAGCAGTACTTC
few	TRBJ2-2	TRBV4-1	.	CASSQGQANTGELFF	TGCGCCAGCAGCCAAGGACAGGCGAACACCGGGGAGCTGTTTTTT
few	TRBJ2-5	TRBV4-2	.	CASSQDTETQYF	TGTGCCAGCAGCCAAGATACTGAGACCCAGTACTTC
.	TRBJ1-1	TRBV7-9	.	CASSPSGGADTEAFF	TGTGCCAGCAGCCCCAGCGGGGGGGCGGACACTGAAGCTTTCTTT
few	TRBJ1-1	TRBV30	.	CAWSVSLNTEAFF	TGTGCCTGGAGTGTATCATTGAACACTGAAGCTTTCTTT
.	TRBJ2-7	TRBV7-6	.	CASSPQGNGYEQYF	TGTGCCAGCAGCCCTCAGGGGAATGGGTACGAGCAGTACTTC
.	TRBJ2-7	TRBV7-6	TRBD1	CASSLGTGYEQYF	TGTGCCAGCAGCTTAGGGACAGGATACGAGCAGTACTTC
few	TRBJ1-1	TRBV30	.	CAWRRGNTEAFF	TGTGCCTGGAGGCGGGGTAACACTGAAGCTTTCTTT
once	TRBJ1-1	TRBV14	.	CASSQAYSHTEAFF	TGTGCCAGCAGCCAAGCCTATTCACACACTGAAGCTTTCTTT
.	TRBJ1-6	TRBV2	.	CASRGENNSPLHF	TGTGCCAGCAGAGGAGAAAACAATTCACCCCTCCACTTT
.	TRBJ1-4	TRBV7-9	.	CASSPRTATNEKLFF	TGTGCCAGCAGCCCACGGACAGCAACTAATGAAAAACTGTTTTTT
.	TRBJ2-7	TRBV29-1	TRBD1	CSVEWSTDTGEILTRPYEQYF	TGCAGCGTTGAATGGAGTACGGACACAGGGGAAATTTTAACCCGGCCCTACGAGCAGTACTTC
.	TRBJ1-2	TRBV7-9	.	CASSPTRGSGANYGYTF	TGTGCCAGCAGCCCCACACGGGGTTCGGGAGCTAACTATGGCTACACCTTC
once	TRBJ1-2	TRBV25-1	.	CASSESGRGGYGYTF	TGTGCCAGCAGTGAATCTGGGAGGGGTGGTTATGGCTACACCTTC
.	TRBJ2-7	TRBV5-6	.	CASSYRSSYEQYF	TGTGCCAGCAGCTACAGGTCCTCCTACGAGCAGTACTTC
few	TRBJ1-1	TRBV5-4	.	CASSSRVSEAFF	TGTGCCAGCAGCTCCCGGGTGTCTGAAGCTTTCTTT
.	TRBJ1-1	TRBV27	TRBD1	CASSLSPGTGSTEAFF	TGTGCCAGCAGTCTGAGTCCCGGGACAGGGTCGACTGAAGCTTTCTTT
.	TRBJ2-1	TRBV28	TRBD2	CASSLGYTSGGYNEQFF	TGTGCCAGCAGTTTAGGGTATACTAGCGGGGGATACAATGAGCAGTTCTTC
.	TRBJ2-1	TRBV19	TRBD2	CASSIVLMLAGDNEQFF	TGTGCCAGTAGTATAGTTTTGATGCTAGCGGGGGACAATGAGCAGTTCTTC
.	TRBJ1-6	TRBV5-6	.	CASSLGQGVVNSPLHF	TGTGCCAGCAGCTTGGGCCAGGGTGTGGTTAATTCACCCCTCCACTTT
.	TRBJ2-7	TRBV7-2	.	CASSLVGDSYYEQYF	TGTGCCAGCAGCTTAGTGGGGGACTCCTACTACGAGCAGTACTTC
.	TRBJ1-1	TRBV6-1	.	CASKLGLQNTEAFF	TGTGCCAGCAAGCTAGGACTCCAGAACACTGAAGCTTTCTTT
.	TRBJ1-4	TRBV5-5	.	CASSLGVGGGEKLFF	TGTGCCAGCAGCTTGGGTGTCGGGGGTGGTGAAAAACTGTTTTTT
.	TRBJ2-5	TRBV5-6	.	CASSLELSVQETQYF	TGTGCCAGCAGCTTAGAGTTGAGTGTCCAAGAGACCCAGTACTTC
.	TRBJ2-3	TRBV4-2	TRBD1	CASSHRLGGTGIADTQYF	TGTGCCAGCAGCCACAGACTGGGCGGGACAGGGATTGCAGATACGCAGTATTTT
.	TRBJ2-5	TRBV7-9	TRBD2	CASSLRTGTNETQYF	TGTGCCAGCAGCTTAAGAACCGGGACTAATGAGACCCAGTACTTC
.	TRBJ2-6	TRBV6-4	.	CASSEEASGANVLTF	TGTGCCAGCAGTGAGGAGGCTAGTGGGGCCAACGTCCTGACTTTC
few	TRBJ1-3	TRBV9	TRBD1	CASSVRDSQISSGNTIYF	TGTGCCAGCAGCGTTAGGGACAGTCAGATTAGCTCTGGAAACACCATATATTTT
.	TRBJ1-2	TRBV4-2	.	CASSQEVGREGGYTF	TGTGCCAGCAGCCAAGAAGTCGGCAGGGAAGGAGGCTACACCTTC
.	TRBJ2-1	TRBV11-2	.	CASSLSWGEHNEQFF	TGTGCCAGCAGCTTATCGTGGGGGGAACACAATGAGCAGTTCTTC
few	TRBJ2-7	TRBV4-2	TRBD1	CASSLSDRGPEQYF	TGTGCCAGCAGCCTCTCGGACAGGGGGCCCGAGCAGTACTTC
.	TRBJ2-5	TRBV25-1	.	CASRERGAYETQYF	TGTGCCAGCAGGGAACGGGGGGCGTACGAGACCCAGTACTTC
.	TRBJ2-2	TRBV5-1	.	CASSLERPGDTGELFF	TGCGCCAGCAGCTTGGAGCGTCCGGGGGACACCGGGGAGCTGTTTTTT
.	TRBJ2-1	TRBV19	.	CASSLSEAYNEQFF	TGTGCCAGTAGTCTCTCGGAGGCATACAATGAGCAGTTCTTC
.	TRBJ2-7	TRBV2	.	CASNGGTLSSYEQYF	TGTGCCAGCAATGGTGGGACATTGAGCTCCTACGAGCAGTACTTC
.	TRBJ2-2	TRBV7-6	.	CASSLYRGGELFF	TGTGCCAGCAGCCTGTATCGGGGCGGGGAGCTGTTTTTT